The 2 T cell receptor beta chains presented below share a single source sample, sequenced in a study of blood T cell repertoires in COVID-19. Data came from immunoSEQ multiplex PCR; TCRdb stores just in-frame clones and leaves some out. Of approximately 250,000 clones detected, roughly 90% appear once; the ten largest clones hold about 2%. The sequencing input was peripheral blood. The receptors derive from a man aged 30 to 39 with active or convalescent COVID-19.

The V and J genes are TRBV29-1 and TRBJ2-3; no reliable D call. V gave up 2 bases and J gave up 2 bases, with 8 bases separating them. Germline V gene data show CDR1 as SQVTM and CDR2 as ANQGSEA. There are 13 residues in the CDR3. This CDR3 reads CSVELQATDTQYF. The CDR3 DNA is TGCAGCGTTGAACTCCAGGCCACAGATACGCAGTATTTT.

The chain links TRBV11-2 to TRBJ2-1, with 7 bases lining up with TRBD1. Germline trimming cut 2 bases from V and 6 bases from J; bases unmatched to any gene: 16. Germline V CDR1 and CDR2: SGHAT, FQNNGV. The length of the CDR3 is 18 residues. CDR3 sequence (DNA): TGTGCCAGCAGCTTAACCCGGGACAGACGCTTGAATTCCAATGAGCAGTTCTTC. As protein: CASSLTRDRRLNSNEQFF.